This T cell receptor (beta chain) stems from a study of PD-1 blockade in mismatch repair-deficient tumors. Details on this clone: Its antigen is still unknown.

Three pembrolizumab responders had their TCRs sequenced. Broader study findings: Tumor-resident clones, often absent from pretreatment blood, expanded after pembrolizumab and then contracted.

Generated by immunoSEQ multiplex PCR, the TCRdb table keeps only in-frame clones and is missing some. The sample contains some 120,000 clones, about 86% of which appear only once. Per germline, CDR1 SGHNT and CDR2 YENEEA. With 10 bases removed from V and 9 bases from J, the gap between germline ends came to 27 bases. The CDR3 has 15 amino acids. The sequencing used peripheral blood, collected 44 weeks after starting pembrolizumab. This receptor was obtained from an adult with mismatch repair-deficient cancer. The rearrangement joins TRBV11-3 to TRBJ1-2; possibly TRBD1 for D (5 bases). CDR3 in DNA: TGTGCCACCGGGGGGGGGATAGACGGCAGTGTGAGCTACACCTTC. Its translation is CATGGGIDGSVSYTF.